This T cell receptor beta chain was sequenced in a study of CD8 T cells in ankylosing spondylitis. Regarding the study as a whole: Past studies reported some motif variants in reactive arthritis synovial fluid and blood. Blood from ankylosing spondylitis patients appeared to carry a characteristic roughly 8-variant TCR beta motif. Disease-linked clones were found to be CD8+ and relatively rare in peripheral blood. Matched ankylosing spondylitis synovial fluid reportedly showed significant enrichment of disease-linked clones.

The CDR3 contains 13 residues. V was cut by 7 bases and J by 2 bases, with 11 bases left in between. Germline values: CDR1 SGHTA, CDR2 FQGNSA. Quantitative barcoded 5'-RACE was used to prepare TCR beta libraries. TCRdb reanalysed the 5' RACE reads using MiXCR and keeps one entry per CDR3 protein. The data hold 350,000 to 450,000 distinct CDR3 sequences, with 26% observed a single time. This clonotype came up many times. What it binds is not known. V is TRBV7-2 and J is TRBJ1-2; TRBD1 might be the D (5 bases). The receptor's source is a male donor with ankylosing spondylitis. Sequenced sample: blood, either unsorted or a sorted T cell fraction (not recorded which). The CDR3 is CASTPGPNYGYTF. The DNA for the CDR3 is TGTGCCAGCACCCCGGGGCCCAACTATGGCTACACCTTC.